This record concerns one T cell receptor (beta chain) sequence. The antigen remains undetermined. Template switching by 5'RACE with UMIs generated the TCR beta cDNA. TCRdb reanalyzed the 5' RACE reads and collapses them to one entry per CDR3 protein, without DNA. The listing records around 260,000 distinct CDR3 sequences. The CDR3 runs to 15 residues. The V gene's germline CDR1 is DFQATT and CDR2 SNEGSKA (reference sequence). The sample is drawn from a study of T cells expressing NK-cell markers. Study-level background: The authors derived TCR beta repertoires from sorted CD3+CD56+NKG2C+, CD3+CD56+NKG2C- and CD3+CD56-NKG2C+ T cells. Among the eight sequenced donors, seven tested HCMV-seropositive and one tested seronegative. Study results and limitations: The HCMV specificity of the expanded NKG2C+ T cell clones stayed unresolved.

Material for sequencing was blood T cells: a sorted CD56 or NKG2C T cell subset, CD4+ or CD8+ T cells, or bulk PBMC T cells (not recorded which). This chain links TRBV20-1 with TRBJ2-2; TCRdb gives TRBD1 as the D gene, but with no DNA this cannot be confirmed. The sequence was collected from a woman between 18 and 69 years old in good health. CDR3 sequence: CSARVDRRNTGELFF.